This record looks at one T cell receptor (beta chain) sequence and its context. Its specificity is unknown. Donors were nominally healthy when sampled, though unrecorded immune exposures were likely. The entry originates in a study of cytomegalovirus exposure and HLA in healthy donors. Study-level findings and limits: In a later analysis, HLA-C alleles had the fewest associated TCRs, DRB1 alleles the most. The classifier was said to identify cytomegalovirus status with high specificity and sensitivity. Previous analysis showed most TCR beta V segments were productive about 87% or about 30% of the time.

The CDR3 contains 13 residues. Germline V gives CDR1 SEHNR, CDR2 FQNEAQ (reference sequence). Trimming took 11 bases from V and 1 from J, leaving 14 bases between them. Researchers ran the PCR with 60 Vbeta and 13 Jbeta primers. Generated by immunoSEQ multiplex PCR, the TCRdb table keeps only in-frame clones and is missing some. Its listing shows tens of thousands of clones. This sequence joins TRBV7-9 and TRBJ2-5, with no clear D. Sequenced input: PBMCs. The receptor was derived from a man between 50 and 59 years old in good health and CMV-seronegative. The DNA of the CDR3 is TGTGCCCGAGGTGGCACCTCCCAAGAGACCCAGTACTTC. Protein product: CARGGTSQETQYF.